This T cell receptor (beta chain) comes out of a study of cytomegalovirus exposure and HLA in healthy donors. On the study more broadly: A prior analysis found 117 million unique TCR beta sequences from some 190 million T cells.

V was clipped by 8 bases and J by 6 bases, with 22 bases between them. Germline CDR1 and CDR2: ENHRY and SYGVKD. This CDR3 is 15 amino acids long. Points from the study as a whole: The investigators catalogued about 170 TCR beta chains as cytomegalovirus-associated. In an earlier analysis, in approximately 630 donors, most V segments appeared productive either ~87% or ~30% of the time.

Regarding this clone: The antigen is not known.

PCR primers comprised 60 Vbeta and 13 Jbeta primers. Sequencing used immunoSEQ multiplex PCR; TCRdb keeps in-frame clones, though not all of them. The table includes 100,000 to 150,000 clones, 74% detected once. Sequencing input: PBMCs. This sequence originates from a woman aged 45-59 years in good health and CMV-seropositive. The chain carries TRBV10-3 and TRBJ1-2; TRBD1 might be the D (5 bases). CDR3 in DNA: TGTGCCATCTCGGGCTGGAGGGTTTCAGGGCATGGCTACACCTTC. Translated, it gives CAISGWRVSGHGYTF.